Following are 30 T cell receptor beta chains from one sample sequenced in a study of cytomegalovirus exposure and HLA in healthy donors. Measured with immunoSEQ multiplex PCR; TCRdb has only the in-frame clones, and not every one. The profile shows roughly 98,000 clones, roughly 84% of them singletons. The sequenced sample was PBMCs. These receptors came from a man between 18 and 35 years old in good health and CMV-seropositive.

This CDR3 is CSVEGATGFRVTETQYF. DNA for the CDR3: TGCAGCGTTGAAGGGGCCACAGGGTTTCGAGTTACAGAGACCCAGTACTTC. This chain uses TRBV29-1 with TRBJ2-5, with D possibly matching TRBD1 (6 bases). Germline values: CDR1 SQVTM, CDR2 ANQGSEA. CDR3 length: 17 residues. V shed 1 base and J shed 4 bases, with 22 bases lying between them.

This chain links TRBV5-1 with TRBJ2-2; D not resolved. The CDR3 covers 14 residues. V gave up 4 bases and J gave up 0 bases, with 7 bases separating them. Germline assignment: CDR1 SGHRS and CDR2 YFSETQ. The CDR3 DNA reads TGCGCCAGCAGCGAGACACCGAACACCGGGGAGCTGTTTTTT. Translated, it gives CASSETPNTGELFF.

The chain links TRBV5-1 to TRBJ2-5, with TRBD1 matching over 9 bases. The length of the CDR3 is 17 residues. Per germline, CDR1 SGHRS and CDR2 YFSETQ. Trimming cost V 0 bases and J 4 bases; bases outside gene matches: 10. The CDR3 loop reads CASSLDEGQGSLETQYF. The CDR3 coding sequence is TGCGCCAGCAGCTTGGACGAAGGACAGGGGAGTCTAGAGACCCAGTACTTC.

The chain recombines TRBV6-1 with TRBJ2-5, with 11 bases lining up with TRBD2. The V and J ends lost 5 bases and 4 bases, in that order; junction bases with no gene match: 3. CDR1 is MNHNS and CDR2 is SASEGT in the germline V gene. This CDR3 is 14 amino acids long. CDR3 nucleotide sequence: TGTGCCAGCAGTCGCCTAGCGGGGGGAGAGACCCAGTACTTC. It yields the protein CASSRLAGGETQYF.

The genes are TRBV7-9 and TRBJ1-2, with a tentative D call TRBD1 (5 bases). CDR1 SEHNR and CDR2 FQNEAQ come from the germline V gene (reference sequence). The CDR3 length is 14 residues. V was trimmed by 3 bases and J by 8 bases, leaving 16 bases between them. CDR3 amino acids: CASSFSDSQMGYTF. DNA for the CDR3: TGTGCCAGCAGCTTTTCAGACAGCCAGATGGGCTACACCTTC.

This rearrangement joins TRBV27 to TRBJ2-5, with TRBD2 identical over 8 bases. The CDR3 extends over 16 amino acids. Germline CDR1 is MNHEY and CDR2 is SMNVEV (reference sequence). V trimming: 6 bases; J trimming: 5 bases; junction bases outside the gene matches: 14. The CDR3 DNA reads as TGTGCCAGCAGCCCCCCCCCGGCGGGAGGTTACGAGACCCAGTACTTC. This encodes CASSPPPAGGYETQYF.

The chain recombines TRBV7-3 with TRBJ1-2, with D hard to call. Germline CDR1 SGHTA, CDR2 FQGTGA. This CDR3 is built from 13 residues. The V and J ends lost 0 bases and 6 bases respectively, with 8 bases between them. This CDR3 is CASSLTYRDGYTF. CDR3 nucleotide sequence: TGTGCCAGCAGCTTAACGTACCGAGATGGCTACACCTTC.

The V call is TRBV7-9, the J call TRBJ2-3; 14 bases agree with TRBD2. Germline loops: CDR1 SEHNR, CDR2 FQNEAQ (reference sequence). CDR3 size: 18 residues. After removal of 5 bases from V and 5 bases from J, the junction contained 12 bases not matched to a gene. The CDR3 spells CASSTNRGTSGSGDTQYF. In nucleotides, the CDR3 is TGTGCCAGCAGCACTAACAGGGGGACTAGCGGGAGTGGAGATACGCAGTATTTT.

V and J are TRBV27 and TRBJ1-4; maybe TRBD1 (5 bases). V was clipped by 6 bases and J by 0 bases, with 11 bases between them. The CDR3 contains 15 residues. CDR1 is MNHEY, CDR2 SMNVEV, per germline (reference sequence). The CDR3 spells CASSPTGATNEKLFF. The CDR3 coding sequence is TGTGCCAGCAGCCCAACAGGCGCAACTAATGAAAAACTGTTTTTT.

This rearrangement joins TRBV25-1 to TRBJ1-4; D remains unclear. The CDR3 runs to 15 residues. CDR1 is MGHDK, CDR2 SYGVNS, per germline. The ends were cut back, 8 bases at V and 8 bases at J, with 21 bases in the middle. The CDR3 DNA reads TGTGCCAGCCAAGGGTCGGGAAACTTAAACGAAAAACTGTTTTTT. This translates into CASQGSGNLNEKLFF.

The CDR3 is CASSLGQGSRKLFF. In nucleotides, the CDR3 is TGTGCCAGCAGCTTAGGACAGGGGAGCCGAAAACTGTTTTTT. J is TRBJ1-4 and V is TRBV7-2, with 8 bases that match TRBD1. The ends lost 1 base at V and 10 bases at J; junction bases unmatched: 5. This CDR3 spans 14 amino acids. Per the germline V gene, CDR1 is SGHTA and CDR2 is FQGNSA.

The chain combines TRBV27 with TRBJ1-1; 7 bases match TRBD1. Trimming removed 5 bases from V and 0 bases from J; junction bases left unmatched: 6. Germline V gene lookup returns CDR1 MNHEY and CDR2 SMNVEV (reference sequence). The CDR3 length is 15 residues. CDR3 in DNA: TGTGCCAGCAGTAAACTGACAGGGATGAACACTGAAGCTTTCTTT. This sequence encodes CASSKLTGMNTEAFF.

The J gene is TRBJ2-7, the V gene TRBV10-2, with a weak D call TRBD1 (5 bases). CDR1 is WSHSY, CDR2 SAAADI, per germline. Deletions cut 4 bases from V and 1 base from J, with 14 bases between. The CDR3 consists of 15 residues. In DNA, the CDR3 is TGCGCCAGCAGTGTGGGGCAGGGTAGGTCCTACGAGCAGTACTTC. Protein product: CASSVGQGRSYEQYF.

The CDR3 DNA reads TGTGCCAGCAGCGTAGCGCCAGGTGACACTGAAGCTTTCTTT. Its translation: CASSVAPGDTEAFF. The V gene is TRBV9, the J gene TRBJ1-1; D not resolved. The germline V gene encodes CDR1 SGDLS and CDR2 YYNGEE. V was cut by 0 bases and J by 3 bases, with 9 bases left in between. The CDR3 is 14 amino acids.

V is TRBV6-5 and J is TRBJ2-3, with TRBD2 matching over 8 bases. Losses at the gene ends were 7 bases for V and 4 bases for J; bases not matched to a gene: 10. Germline CDR1 and CDR2: MNHEY and SVGAGI. CDR3 length: 15 amino acids. CDR3 loop: CASNPRGGQADTQYF. The CDR3 nucleotides are TGTGCCAGCAACCCACGGGGGGGCCAGGCAGATACGCAGTATTTT.

The chain employs TRBV2 and TRBJ1-5; 8 nucleotides line up with TRBD1. The CDR3 has 14 residues. The germline gives CDR1 SNHLY, CDR2 FYNNEI. V trimming: 8 bases; J trimming: 1 base; junction bases outside the gene matches: 4. This chain's CDR3 is CASETGVSNQPQHF. CDR3 DNA sequence: TGTGCCAGCGAGACAGGGGTGAGCAATCAGCCCCAGCATTTT.

The chain employs TRBV12-5 and TRBJ2-7; TRBD2 matches at 7 bases. The trim removed 2 bases at V and 3 bases at J, leaving 10 bases unmatched. Germline CDR1 and CDR2: LGHNT and FRNRAP. The CDR3 spans 16 residues. The CDR3 sequence: CASGLSSLPGGYEQYF. DNA of the CDR3: TGTGCTAGTGGTTTGTCCTCCCTCCCGGGGGGCTACGAGCAGTACTTC.

With respect to this clone: One end of the junction fails to match germline, which may point to a read error. V usage is TRBV4-2 and J usage is TRBJ2-4; 13 bases line up with TRBD2. Germline lookup yields CDR1 LGHNA and CDR2 YNFKEQ. The CDR3 is made up of 17 amino acids. This CDR3 is CASSQRLAGGAKNLQYF. The CDR3 DNA reads as TGTGCCAGCAGCCAACGACTAGCGGGGGGAGCCAAAAACCTTCAGTACTTC.

The chain combines TRBV27 with TRBJ2-3; 10 bases are a match to TRBD1. The CDR3 length is 16 residues. The germline V gene encodes CDR1 MNHEY and CDR2 SMNVEV (reference sequence). The V segment lost 2 bases and the J segment 2 bases; nucleotides outside the gene matches: 4. This CDR3 reads CASSLGDRGSTDTQYF. CDR3 DNA sequence: TGTGCCAGCAGTTTAGGGGACAGGGGATCCACAGATACGCAGTATTTT.

The chain uses TRBV7-9 and TRBJ2-7; 9 nucleotides agree with TRBD1. Unmatched junction bases numbered 13, after V lost 5 bases and J lost 2 bases. Germline V gives CDR1 SEHNR, CDR2 FQNEAQ (reference sequence). The CDR3 sequence is 17 residues long. CDR3 residues: CASSRFAGTGHPYEQYF. CDR3 nucleotides: TGTGCCAGCAGCCGATTTGCGGGGACAGGGCATCCCTACGAGCAGTACTTC. The full variable domain, completed using reference TRBV7-9 and TRBJ2-7, is DTGVSQNPRHKITKRGQNVTFRCDPISEHNRLYWYRQTLGQGPEFLTYFQNEAQLEKSRLLSDRFSAERPKGSFSTLEIQRTEQGDSAMYLCASSRFAGTGHPYEQYFGPGTRLTVT.

V and J are TRBV5-1 and TRBJ2-3; the D gene is possibly TRBD1 (6 bases). This CDR3 comprises 17 residues. The V end was cut by 4 bases, the J end by 6 bases, with 24 bases between. Germline CDR1 and CDR2: SGHRS and YFSETQ. The CDR3 DNA follows: TGCGCCAGCAGCGGAACGAAAGGGACACTTGCACACGATACGCAGTATTTT. It encodes CASSGTKGTLAHDTQYF.

In DNA form, the CDR3 reads TGTGCCAGCAGTTGGGGCAGGGGCGGAGCTGAAGCTTTCTTT. This codes for CASSWGRGGAEAFF. This rearrangement joins TRBV5-4 to TRBJ1-1; D might be TRBD1 (6 bases). The CDR3 totals 14 residues. The germline V gene encodes CDR1 SGHNT and CDR2 YYREEE (reference sequence). Trimming cost V 5 bases and J 6 bases, with 17 bases left between them.

This chain joins TRBV4-3 and TRBJ2-1, with TRBD2 matching 9 bases. The junction had 12 bases not matched to a gene; V was cut back by 0 bases and J by 6 bases. Germline values: CDR1 LGHNA, CDR2 YSLEER. The CDR3 runs to 18 residues. The CDR3: CASSQDHRAGGAGNEQFF. The CDR3 nucleotides are TGCGCCAGCAGCCAAGATCACCGAGCGGGAGGTGCGGGCAATGAGCAGTTCTTC.

Here the CDR3 DNA reads TGTGCCAGCAGGGCAGACAGGGGATCCTACAATGAGCAGTTCTTC. It yields the protein CASRADRGSYNEQFF. The gene calls are TRBV2 and TRBJ2-1; 8 bases fit TRBD1. CDR3 length: 15 amino acids. Germline V CDR1 and CDR2: SNHLY, FYNNEI. V shed 6 bases, J shed 1 base, and the junction held 5 bases outside the gene matches.

This clone was observed a few times. The rearrangement joins TRBV19 to TRBJ1-6; 8 bases agree with TRBD1. Germline CDR1 is LNHDA and CDR2 is SQIVND (reference sequence). This CDR3 is 15 amino acids long. Germline trimming cut 3 bases from V and 7 bases from J; bases unmatched to any gene: 5. CDR3 DNA: TGTGCCAGTAGTATTACCCCAGGGGGCAATTCACCCCTCCACTTT. Translation: CASSITPGGNSPLHF. Full variable domain (missing parts from reference TRBV19 and TRBJ1-6): DGGITQSPKYLFRKEGQNVTLSCEQNLNHDAMYWYRQDPGQGLRLIYYSQIVNDFQKGDIAEGYSVSREKKESFPLTVTSAQKNPTAFYLCASSITPGGNSPLHFGNGTRLTVT.

CDR3 nucleotide sequence: TGTGCCAGCAGCTTGGAGCTAGCGGGGGGTAGCTCCTACGAGCAGTACTTC. It encodes CASSLELAGGSSYEQYF. This chain links TRBV5-8 with TRBJ2-7; 11 bases align to TRBD2. The germline gives CDR1 SGHTS, CDR2 YDEGEE. V lost 0 bases, J lost 0 bases, and 5 bases stayed unmatched. The CDR3 has 17 residues.

The count of this clone is one. This chain connects TRBV5-1 to TRBJ2-1, with 11 bases fitting TRBD2. With V trimmed by 4 bases and J by 4 bases, 4 bases remained unmatched. Per germline, CDR1 SGHRS and CDR2 YFSETQ. The length of the CDR3 is 15 residues. CDR3 DNA: TGCGCCAGCAGCCAGGGACTAGCGGAGTACAATGAGCAGTTCTTC. Translated, it gives CASSQGLAEYNEQFF.

The chain has TRBV7-9 and TRBJ2-7; 12 nucleotides line up with TRBD2. The CDR3 has 17 residues. After removal of 1 base from V and 5 bases from J, the junction contained 9 bases not matched to a gene. CDR1 and CDR2 (germline): SEHNR, FQNEAQ (reference sequence). The CDR3 DNA is TGTGCCAGCAGCTTAGGCCTAGCGGGAGGGCCAGGAAACGAGCAGTACTTC. This codes for CASSLGLAGGPGNEQYF.

The chain links TRBV7-8 to TRBJ1-5; maybe TRBD1 (6 bases). Germline V gene sequence: CDR1 SGHVS, CDR2 FQNEAQ. This CDR3 is built from 14 residues. The V and J ends lost 2 bases and 6 bases respectively, with 11 bases between them. CDR3 DNA: TGTGCCAGCAGCTTACACCTACAGGGTCAGCCCCAGCATTTT. It yields the protein CASSLHLQGQPQHF.

The chain couples TRBV7-3 to TRBJ2-5; 12 bases are a match to TRBD1. This CDR3 is 16 amino acids long. Germline CDR1 SGHTA, CDR2 FQGTGA. Losses at the gene ends were 3 bases for V and 4 bases for J; bases not matched to a gene: 6. This CDR3 reads CASSLGDRGRRETQYF. CDR3 coding DNA: TGTGCCAGCAGCTTGGGGGACAGGGGGCGACGAGAGACCCAGTACTTC.